A single sample is the source of the 4 T cell receptor beta chains below, sequenced in a study of cytomegalovirus exposure and HLA in healthy donors. The primer mix had 60 Vbeta and 13 Jbeta primers. Measured with immunoSEQ multiplex PCR; TCRdb has only the in-frame clones, and not every one. This sample has 90,000 to 120,000 clones; 70% to 80% occur once, and the top ten carry about 4.5%. Input material: PBMCs. These TCRs come from a woman between 18 and 29 years old in good health and CMV-seropositive.

In this sample, this clone turned up a few times. This chain uses TRBV30 with TRBJ1-4; D is undetermined. V shed 0 bases and J shed 1 base, with 9 bases lying between them. CDR1 is GTSNPN and CDR2 is SVGIG in the germline V gene (reference sequence). CDR3 length: 15 residues. This chain's CDR3 is CAWSVRRITNEKLFF. DNA for the CDR3: TGTGCCTGGAGTGTACGCAGGATAACTAATGAAAAACTGTTTTTT.

The gene calls are TRBV13 and TRBJ2-2; D call uncertain. V lost 4 bases and J lost 1, with 7 bases in between. Germline loops: CDR1 PRHDT, CDR2 FYEKMQ (reference sequence). This CDR3 has 14 amino acids. The CDR3 reads CASSSRMNTGELFF. CDR3 DNA sequence: TGTGCCAGCAGCTCCAGGATGAACACCGGGGAGCTGTTTTTT.

The J gene is TRBJ2-2, the V gene TRBV12-5; no firm D call. The CDR3 extends over 13 amino acids. The V end was cut by 0 bases, the J end by 4 bases, with 3 bases between. Germline loops: CDR1 LGHNT, CDR2 FRNRAP. CDR3 bases: TGTGCTAGTGGTTTGGTACTCACCGGGGAGCTGTTTTTT. Translation gives CASGLVLTGELFF.

This chain joins TRBV6-1 and TRBJ1-4, with D perhaps TRBD1 (6 bases). The length of the CDR3 is 15 residues. Trimming removed 2 bases at V and 8 bases at J, with 15 bases between. The germline V gene has CDR1 MNHNS and CDR2 SASEGT. CDR3 sequence reads: CASSEIQGEMEKLFF. In DNA, the CDR3 is TGTGCCAGCAGTGAAATACAGGGAGAGATGGAAAAACTGTTTTTT.